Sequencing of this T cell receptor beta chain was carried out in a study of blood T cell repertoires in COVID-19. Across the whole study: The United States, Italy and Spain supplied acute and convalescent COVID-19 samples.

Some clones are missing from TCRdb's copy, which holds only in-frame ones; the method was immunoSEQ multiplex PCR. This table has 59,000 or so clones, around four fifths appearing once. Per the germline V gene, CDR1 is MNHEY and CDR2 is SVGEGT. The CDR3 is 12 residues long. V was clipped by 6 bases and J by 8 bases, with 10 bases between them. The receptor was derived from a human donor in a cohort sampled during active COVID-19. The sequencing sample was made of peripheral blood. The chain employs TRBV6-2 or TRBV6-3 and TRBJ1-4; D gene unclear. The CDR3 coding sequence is TGTGCCAGCAGCTTCAGAAAAGAAAAACTGTTTTTT. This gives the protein CASSFRKEKLFF.